This T cell receptor beta chain was recovered during a study of CD4+ T cells in melanoma. Whole-study results and caveats: Diverse differentiation states were reported for melanoma neoantigen-specific CD4+ T cells. A reported correlation linked neoantigen-specific CD4+ T cells to CD8+, macrophage and B cell function.

About this clone itself: What it binds is unknown.

This CDR3 is built from 15 residues. V was clipped by 5 bases and J by 2 bases, with 13 bases between them. CDR1 is SGHAT, CDR2 FQNNGV, per germline. TCRdb's table, derived via immunoSEQ multiplex PCR, lists solely in-frame clones and lacks some. The data contain 9,500 to 10,000 clones, less than 75% of them singletons. Material for sequencing was cells from a culture (not recorded whether cultured in vitro). The receptor was derived from a human donor with melanoma. The chain employs TRBV11-2 and TRBJ1-5, with D possibly being TRBD1 (5 bases). CDR3 region: CASSKDDRRNQPQHF. The CDR3, as DNA: TGTGCCAGCAGCAAAGACGACAGACGCAATCAGCCCCAGCATTTT.